The 5 T cell receptor beta chains below all came from one sample that was sequenced in a study of blood T cells in healthy people across ages (dated by TCRdb to 2013 to 2016). Library construction relied on 5' RACE. Sequenced on an Illumina HiSeq 2500. A second 7 to 11 cycle PCR used a sample-barcoded 5' primer and a J-beta primer mix. TCRdb reprocessed the public reads (quality trimming at Q25 with fastp, clone calling with MiXCR) and kept in-frame beta chains. Merged by CDR3 protein, the rows form single entries marked with the most common genes and DNA. The sample table shows 1,100,000 or so distinct CDR3 sequences, and under 45% are seen once. The ten largest account for 18% of the sample. The sequencing sample was made of blood. These receptors came from a woman aged 55-70 years in good health.

This clonotype was detected a few times. The chain couples TRBV20-1 to TRBJ2-3; D gene unclear. The CDR3 totals 13 residues. The germline gives CDR1 DFQATT, CDR2 SNEGSKA (reference sequence). Trimming cost V 4 bases and J 2 bases, with 10 bases left between them. CDR3: CSAILIDTDTQYF. The CDR3 nucleotides read TGCAGTGCTATCCTAATTGACACAGATACGCAGTATTTT.

V and J are TRBV20-1 and TRBJ2-7; the D gene is possibly TRBD2 (6 bases). This CDR3 has 12 amino acids. V lost 4 bases and J 3 bases, leaving 10 bases between the germline ends. CDR1 and CDR2 (germline): DFQATT, SNEGSKA (reference sequence). The CDR3 reads CSANRDFYEQYF. The CDR3 nucleotides are TGCAGTGCTAACCGGGACTTCTACGAGCAGTACTTC.

With regard to this clonotype: At one of its ends the junction is not consistent with the germline gene, which may arise from a read error. In DNA, the CDR3 is TGTGCCGGCAGCCCAACCCAGAGGGCCCCGTACTTC. Protein product: CAGSPTQRAPYF. The chain carries TRBV7-2 and TRBJ2-7; TRBD2 might be the D (5 bases). The CDR3 is 12 residues long. Germline V gives CDR1 SGHTA, CDR2 FQGNSA.

V gene TRBV25-1 combines with J gene TRBJ2-7; TRBD1 agrees at 8 bases. J gave up 4 bases and V 7 bases, and 9 bases lay outside the gene matches. Germline V CDR1 and CDR2: MGHDK, SYGVNS. CDR3 length: 14 amino acids. DNA for the CDR3: TGTGCCAGCACCGGGACAGGATTAACGTACGAGCAGTACTTC. It is translated as CASTGTGLTYEQYF.

This sequence joins TRBV6-2 or TRBV6-3 and TRBJ2-3; D call uncertain. V lost 2 bases, J lost 2 bases, and 17 bases lay in between. The CDR3 spans 17 residues. Germline-derived CDR1 and CDR2 are MNHEY and SVGEGT. The CDR3 reads CASSYPRGRLLTDTQYF. The CDR3, as DNA: TGTGCCAGCAGTTACCCCCGAGGCCGACTCCTCACAGATACGCAGTATTTT.